These T cell receptor beta chains were read from a single sample in a study of blood T cell repertoires in COVID-19. Profiled with immunoSEQ multiplex PCR; TCRdb holds only in-frame clones, not every one. In the table there are 470,000 or so clones, about 89% of which are singletons. Material for sequencing was peripheral blood. The source is a woman in her twenties or thirties with acute or convalescent COVID-19. Each CDR3 is given with its conserved first and last residue. The D gene is left open where the match is weak. The listing skips clone size in some rows; elsewhere it reads once, few, many or a size class.

v_gene,j_gene,d_gene,abundance,CDR3aa,CDR3nt
TRBV6-1,TRBJ1-4,TRBD1,NA,CASSDGQGPATNEKLFF,TGTGCCAGCAGTGACGGACAGGGGCCAGCAACTAATGAAAAACTGTTTTTT
TRBV28,TRBJ1-3,NA,NA,CASSSRYSGNTIYF,TGTGCCAGCAGTTCCCGGTACTCTGGAAACACCATATATTTT
TRBV29-1,TRBJ1-2,TRBD1,NA,CSVQTGDNYGYTF,TGCAGCGTCCAGACAGGGGATAACTATGGCTACACCTTC
TRBV5-5,TRBJ1-2,TRBD1,NA,CASSDPGTGEYGYTF,TGTGCCAGCAGCGATCCGGGGACAGGAGAATATGGCTACACCTTC
TRBV5-1,TRBJ2-7,NA,NA,CASGPNSYEQYF,TGCGCCAGCGGCCCAAACTCCTACGAGCAGTACTTC
TRBV5-1,TRBJ1-6,TRBD1,NA,CASSLTGGKGSPLHF,TGCGCCAGCAGCTTGACAGGGGGCAAAGGATCACCCCTCCACTTT
TRBV12-3/TRBV12-4,TRBJ1-6,NA,NA,CASSEGSPLHF,TGTGCCAGCAGTGAGGGATCACCCCTCCACTTT
TRBV9,TRBJ1-3,TRBD1,NA,CASSPRQGSSGNTIYF,TGTGCCAGCAGCCCCAGACAGGGGAGCTCTGGAAACACCATATATTTT
TRBV29-1,TRBJ2-7,TRBD2,NA,CSGRLAGGQEQYF,TGCAGCGGGCGCCTAGCGGGGGGGCAGGAGCAGTACTTC
TRBV5-6,TRBJ1-2,NA,NA,CASSLLPVNNYGYTF,TGTGCCAGCAGCTTGCTACCTGTAAATAACTATGGCTACACCTTC
TRBV12-3/TRBV12-4,TRBJ1-1,NA,once,CASTPGITTEAFF,TGTGCCAGCACACCAGGGATTACCACTGAAGCTTTCTTT
TRBV10-3,TRBJ2-2,NA,NA,CAISVDKANTGELFF,TGTGCCATCAGTGTCGACAAGGCGAACACCGGGGAGCTGTTTTTT
TRBV28,TRBJ2-2,TRBD2,NA,CASSTGGAGELFF,TGTGCCAGCAGTACGGGAGGAGCCGGGGAGCTGTTTTTT
TRBV5-6,TRBJ1-1,NA,once,CASSWMGATRMLNTEAFF,TGTGCCAGCAGCTGGATGGGGGCGACACGGATGTTGAACACTGAAGCTTTCTTT
TRBV7-9,TRBJ1-1,NA,NA,CASSLRTLNTEAFF,TGTGCCAGCAGCTTACGGACTCTCAACACTGAAGCTTTCTTT
TRBV6-2/TRBV6-3,TRBJ2-2,TRBD1,once,CASSPGTGRHTGELFF,TGTGCCAGCAGCCCAGGGACAGGGCGGCACACCGGGGAGCTGTTTTTT
TRBV3-1/TRBV3-2,TRBJ1-2,TRBD1,NA,CRAGGLYGYTF,TGTAGAGCAGGGGGCTTATATGGCTACACCTTC
TRBV5-1,TRBJ2-2,NA,NA,CASSLGRANTGELFF,TGCGCCAGCAGCTTGGGCAGGGCGAACACCGGGGAGCTGTTTTTT
TRBV5-6,TRBJ2-7,TRBD1,NA,CASSRRTGFIYEQYF,TGTGCCAGCAGCCGACGGACAGGGTTTATCTACGAGCAGTACTTC
TRBV11-2,TRBJ2-2,NA,few,CASSLDRVTGELFF,TGTGCCAGCAGCTTAGACAGGGTAACCGGGGAGCTGTTTTTT
TRBV4-1,TRBJ2-4,NA,NA,CASSHAAPTSGIQYF,TGCGCCAGCAGCCATGCCGCCCCGACTTCTGGAATTCAGTACTTC
TRBV3-1/TRBV3-2,TRBJ2-3,NA,NA,CASSLIGVFGTDTQYF,TGTGCCAGCAGCCTTATCGGGGTCTTCGGCACAGATACGCAGTATTTT
TRBV5-6,TRBJ2-5,TRBD2,few,CASSLRTSGGEQRETQYF,TGTGCCAGCAGCTTAAGGACTAGCGGGGGGGAGCAGCGAGAGACCCAGTACTTC
TRBV5-1,TRBJ2-1,TRBD2,NA,CASSGTGGPENEQFF,TGCGCCAGCAGCGGAACGGGGGGGCCAGAAAATGAGCAGTTCTTC
TRBV9,TRBJ1-2,TRBD1,NA,CASSSETGRAGGYTF,TGTGCCAGCAGCTCCGAGACAGGGCGGGCGGGTGGCTACACCTTC
TRBV18,TRBJ2-3,TRBD1,NA,CASSLDRGSTDTQYF,TGTGCCAGCTCTCTGGACAGGGGGAGCACAGATACGCAGTATTTT
TRBV18,TRBJ2-5,NA,NA,CASQTGAAGPEETQYF,TGTGCCAGCCAAACAGGGGCCGCGGGGCCCGAGGAGACCCAGTACTTC
TRBV4-1,TRBJ2-7,TRBD1,NA,CASSQVITGQGPHEQYF,TGCGCCAGCAGCCAAGTTATCACGGGACAGGGACCCCACGAGCAGTACTTC
TRBV6-1,TRBJ2-7,NA,once,CASSDLSYEQYF,TGTGCCAGCAGTGATCTCTCCTACGAGCAGTACTTC
TRBV28,TRBJ1-3,TRBD1,NA,CASSGTAVGNTIYF,TGTGCCAGCAGTGGGACAGCCGTTGGAAACACCATATATTTT
TRBV4-1,TRBJ2-6,NA,once,CASSQEGGGYGANVLTF,TGCGCCAGCAGCCAAGAAGGGGGAGGGTACGGGGCCAACGTCCTGACTTTC
TRBV12-3/TRBV12-4,TRBJ1-1,NA,NA,CASSLGQLMEAFF,TGTGCCAGCAGTTTAGGACAGCTAATGGAAGCTTTCTTT
TRBV12-5,TRBJ1-5,TRBD1,NA,CASGRGQGENQPQHF,TGTGCTAGTGGTCGCGGACAGGGGGAGAATCAGCCCCAGCATTTT
TRBV27,TRBJ2-5,TRBD1,once,CASRQGQGFQETQYF,TGTGCCAGCAGACAAGGACAGGGCTTTCAGGAGACCCAGTACTTC
TRBV24-1,TRBJ1-2,TRBD1,NA,CATSAPGQGIYGYTF,TGTGCCACCAGTGCTCCGGGACAGGGGATCTATGGCTACACCTTC
TRBV15,TRBJ2-3,TRBD1,NA,CATSRGQGDTDTQYF,TGTGCCACCAGCAGAGGACAGGGAGACACAGATACGCAGTATTTT
TRBV30,TRBJ2-5,TRBD1,NA,CAWTRDSVVETQYF,TGTGCCTGGACCCGGGACAGCGTTGTCGAGACCCAGTACTTC
TRBV3-1/TRBV3-2,TRBJ1-5,NA,NA,CASSLTGAPNQPQHF,TGTGCCAGCAGCCTTACTGGGGCCCCCAATCAGCCCCAGCATTTT
TRBV3-1/TRBV3-2,TRBJ2-3,TRBD1,NA,CASSPLGQDKNTQYF,TGTGCCAGCAGTCCCCTCGGACAGGATAAGAATACGCAGTATTTT
TRBV2,TRBJ1-2,NA,NA,CASDRGTNYGYTF,TGTGCCAGCGATCGGGGAACCAACTATGGCTACACCTTC
TRBV4-2,TRBJ2-7,TRBD2,few,CASSRRLAEYEQYF,TGTGCCAGCAGCCGAAGACTAGCTGAATACGAGCAGTACTTC